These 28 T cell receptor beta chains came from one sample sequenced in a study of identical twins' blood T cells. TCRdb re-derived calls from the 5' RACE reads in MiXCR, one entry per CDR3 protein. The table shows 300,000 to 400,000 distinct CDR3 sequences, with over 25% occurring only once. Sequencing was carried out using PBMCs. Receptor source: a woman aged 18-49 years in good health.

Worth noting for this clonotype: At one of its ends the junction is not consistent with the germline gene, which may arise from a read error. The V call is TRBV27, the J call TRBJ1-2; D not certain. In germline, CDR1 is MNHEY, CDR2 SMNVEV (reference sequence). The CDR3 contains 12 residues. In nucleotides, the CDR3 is TGTGCCATCAGTTTATCCGGCGCGCGAGGCACCTTC. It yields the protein CAISLSGARGTF.

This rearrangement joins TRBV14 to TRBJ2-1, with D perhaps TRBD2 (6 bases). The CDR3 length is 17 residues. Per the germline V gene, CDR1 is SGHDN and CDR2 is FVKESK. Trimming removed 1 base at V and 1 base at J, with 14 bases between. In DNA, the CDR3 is TGTGCCAGCAGCCAAGTCTTCGGGGGTCCTTCCTACAATGAGCAGTTCTTC. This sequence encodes CASSQVFGGPSYNEQFF.

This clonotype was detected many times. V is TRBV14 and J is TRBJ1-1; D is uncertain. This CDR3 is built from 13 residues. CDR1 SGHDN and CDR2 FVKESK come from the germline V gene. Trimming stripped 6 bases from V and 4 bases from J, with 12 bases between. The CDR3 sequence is CASSPGGITEAFF. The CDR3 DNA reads TGTGCCAGCAGTCCGGGCGGAATCACTGAAGCTTTCTTT. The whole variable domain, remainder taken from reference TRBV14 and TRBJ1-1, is EAGVTQFPSHSVIEKGQTVTLRCDPISGHDNLYWYRRVMGKEIKFLLHFVKESKQDESGMPNNRFLAERTGGTYSTLKVQPAELEDSGVYFCASSPGGITEAFFGQGTRLTVV.

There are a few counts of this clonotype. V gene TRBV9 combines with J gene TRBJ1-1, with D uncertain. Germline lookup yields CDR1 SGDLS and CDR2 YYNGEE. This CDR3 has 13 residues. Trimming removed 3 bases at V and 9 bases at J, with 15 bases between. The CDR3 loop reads CASSALSTPKAFF. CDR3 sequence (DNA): TGTGCCAGCAGCGCCCTGTCCACGCCTAAAGCTTTCTTT.

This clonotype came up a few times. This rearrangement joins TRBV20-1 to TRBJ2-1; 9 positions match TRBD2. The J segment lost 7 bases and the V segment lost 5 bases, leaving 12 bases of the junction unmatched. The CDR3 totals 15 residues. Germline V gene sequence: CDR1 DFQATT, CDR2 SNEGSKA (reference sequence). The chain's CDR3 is CSAERREGLVNEQFF. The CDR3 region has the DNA TGCAGTGCTGAGCGGCGGGAGGGCCTGGTAAATGAGCAGTTCTTC.

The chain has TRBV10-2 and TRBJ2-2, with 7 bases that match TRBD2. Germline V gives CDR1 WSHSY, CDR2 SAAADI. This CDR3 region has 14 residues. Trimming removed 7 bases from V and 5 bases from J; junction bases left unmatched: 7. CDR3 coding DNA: TGCGCCAGCAAGTCGGGAGGAGGAACCGGGGAGCTGTTTTTT. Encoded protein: CASKSGGGTGELFF.

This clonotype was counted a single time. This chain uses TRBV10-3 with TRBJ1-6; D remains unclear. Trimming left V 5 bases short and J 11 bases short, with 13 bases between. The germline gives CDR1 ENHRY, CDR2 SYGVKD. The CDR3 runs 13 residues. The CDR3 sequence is CAISSSTATPLHF. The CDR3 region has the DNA TGTGCCATCAGTAGCTCTACGGCTACACCCCTCCACTTT.

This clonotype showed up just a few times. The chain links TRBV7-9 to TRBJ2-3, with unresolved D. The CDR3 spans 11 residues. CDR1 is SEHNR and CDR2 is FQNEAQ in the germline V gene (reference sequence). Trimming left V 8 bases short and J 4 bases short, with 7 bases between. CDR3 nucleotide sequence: TGTGCCAGCGCAAGCTCAGATACGCAGTATTTT. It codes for CASASSDTQYF.

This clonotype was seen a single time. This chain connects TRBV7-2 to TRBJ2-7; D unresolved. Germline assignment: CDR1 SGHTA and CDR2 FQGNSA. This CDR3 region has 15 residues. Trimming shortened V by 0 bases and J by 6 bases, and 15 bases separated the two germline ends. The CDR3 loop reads CTSSLAPVGHGEQYF. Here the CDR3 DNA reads TGTACCAGCAGCTTAGCCCCAGTGGGTCATGGCGAGCAGTACTTC.

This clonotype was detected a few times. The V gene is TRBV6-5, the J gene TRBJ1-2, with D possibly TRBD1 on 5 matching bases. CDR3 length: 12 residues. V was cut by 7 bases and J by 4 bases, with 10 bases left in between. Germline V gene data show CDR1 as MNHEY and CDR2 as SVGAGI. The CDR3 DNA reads TGTGCCAGCACGGAGCAGGGCTATGGCTACACCTTC. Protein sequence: CASTEQGYGYTF.

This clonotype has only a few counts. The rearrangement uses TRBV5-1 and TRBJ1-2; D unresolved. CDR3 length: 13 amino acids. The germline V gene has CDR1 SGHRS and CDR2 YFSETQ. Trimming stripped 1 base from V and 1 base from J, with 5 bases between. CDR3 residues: CASSLHNNYGYTF. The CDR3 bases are TGCGCCAGCAGCTTGCACAATAACTATGGCTACACCTTC.

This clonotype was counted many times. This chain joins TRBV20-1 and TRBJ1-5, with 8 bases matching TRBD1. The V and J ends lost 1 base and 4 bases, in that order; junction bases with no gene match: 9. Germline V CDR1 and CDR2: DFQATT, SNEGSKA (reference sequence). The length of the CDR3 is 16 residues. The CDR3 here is CSARVQGARGNQPQHF. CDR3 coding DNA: TGCAGTGCTAGAGTCCAGGGGGCGCGAGGTAATCAGCCCCAGCATTTT.

CDR3 DNA: TGTGCCTGGATAGCGGGTCACAATGAGCAGTTCTTC. This codes for CAWIAGHNEQFF. This chain uses TRBV30 with TRBJ2-1; 7 bases map to TRBD2. Germline lookup yields CDR1 GTSNPN and CDR2 SVGIG (reference sequence). The CDR3 extends over 12 amino acids. J lost 5 bases, V lost 4 bases, and 2 bases had no gene match.

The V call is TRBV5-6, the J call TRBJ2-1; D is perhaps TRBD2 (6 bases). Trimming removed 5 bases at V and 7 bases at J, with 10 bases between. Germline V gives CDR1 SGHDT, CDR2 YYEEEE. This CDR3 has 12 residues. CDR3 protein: CASRFGGNEQFF. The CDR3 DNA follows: TGTGCCAGCAGGTTTGGGGGGAATGAGCAGTTCTTC.

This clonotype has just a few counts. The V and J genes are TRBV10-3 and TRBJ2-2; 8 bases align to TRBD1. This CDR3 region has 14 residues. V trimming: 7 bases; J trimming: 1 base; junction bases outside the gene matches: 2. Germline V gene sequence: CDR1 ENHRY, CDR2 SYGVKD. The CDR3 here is CAITGTGNTGELFF. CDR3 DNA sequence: TGTGCCATCACCGGGACAGGGAACACCGGGGAGCTGTTTTTT.

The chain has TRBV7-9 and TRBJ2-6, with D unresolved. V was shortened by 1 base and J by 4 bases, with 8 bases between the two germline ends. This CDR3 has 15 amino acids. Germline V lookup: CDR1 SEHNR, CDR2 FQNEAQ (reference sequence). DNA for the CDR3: TGTGCCAGCAGCTTAGTCGGAAGCGGGGCCAACGTCCTGACTTTC. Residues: CASSLVGSGANVLTF.

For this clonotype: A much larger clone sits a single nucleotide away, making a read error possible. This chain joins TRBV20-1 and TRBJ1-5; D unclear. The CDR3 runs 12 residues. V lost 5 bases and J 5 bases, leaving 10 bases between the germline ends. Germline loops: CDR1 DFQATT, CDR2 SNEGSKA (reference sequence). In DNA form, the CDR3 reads TGCAGTGCTGAGGGTTTCGATCAGCCCCAGCATTTT. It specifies CSAEGFDQPQHF.

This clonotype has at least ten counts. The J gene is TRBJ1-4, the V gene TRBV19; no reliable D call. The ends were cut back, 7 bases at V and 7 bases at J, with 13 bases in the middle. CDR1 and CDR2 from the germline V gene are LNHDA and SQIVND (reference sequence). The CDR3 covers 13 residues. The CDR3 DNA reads TGTGCCAGTACGCCCCGGGGAGGTGAAAAACTGTTTTTT. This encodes CASTPRGGEKLFF.

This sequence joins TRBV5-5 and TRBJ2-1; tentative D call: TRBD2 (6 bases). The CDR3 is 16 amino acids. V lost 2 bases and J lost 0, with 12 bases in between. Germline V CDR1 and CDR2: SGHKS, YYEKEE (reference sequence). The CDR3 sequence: CASSFSIAASYNEQFF. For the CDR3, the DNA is TGTGCCAGCAGCTTCTCAATAGCGGCCTCCTACAATGAGCAGTTCTTC.

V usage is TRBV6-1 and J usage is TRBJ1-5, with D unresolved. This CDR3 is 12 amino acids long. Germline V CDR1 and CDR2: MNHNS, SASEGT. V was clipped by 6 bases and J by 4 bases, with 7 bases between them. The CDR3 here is CASRRVNQPQHF. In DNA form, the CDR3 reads TGTGCCAGCAGGAGGGTTAATCAGCCCCAGCATTTT.

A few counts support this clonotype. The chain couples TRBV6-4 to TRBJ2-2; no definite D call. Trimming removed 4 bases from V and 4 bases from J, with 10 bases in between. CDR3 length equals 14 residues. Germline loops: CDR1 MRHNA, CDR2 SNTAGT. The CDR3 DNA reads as TGTGCCAGCAGTGTTTATCCATCCACCGGGGAGCTGTTTTTT. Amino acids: CASSVYPSTGELFF.

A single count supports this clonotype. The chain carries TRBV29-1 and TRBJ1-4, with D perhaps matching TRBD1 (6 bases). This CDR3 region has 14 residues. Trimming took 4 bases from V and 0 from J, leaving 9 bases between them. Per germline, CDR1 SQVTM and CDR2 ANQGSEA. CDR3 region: CSVVGGPTNEKLFF. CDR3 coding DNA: TGCAGCGTTGTGGGGGGCCCAACTAATGAAAAACTGTTTTTT. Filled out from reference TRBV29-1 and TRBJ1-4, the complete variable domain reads SAVISQKPSRDICQRGTSLTIQCQVDSQVTMMFWYRQQPGQSLTLIATANQGSEATYESGFVIDKFPISRPNLTFSTLTVSNMSPEDSSIYLCSVVGGPTNEKLFFGSGTQLSVL.

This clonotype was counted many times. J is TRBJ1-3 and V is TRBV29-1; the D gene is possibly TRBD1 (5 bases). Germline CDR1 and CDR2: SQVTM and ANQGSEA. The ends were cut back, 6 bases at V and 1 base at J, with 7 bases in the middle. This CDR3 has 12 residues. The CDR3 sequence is CSVRGSGNTIYF. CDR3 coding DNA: TGCAGCGTGAGGGGTTCTGGAAACACCATATATTTT.

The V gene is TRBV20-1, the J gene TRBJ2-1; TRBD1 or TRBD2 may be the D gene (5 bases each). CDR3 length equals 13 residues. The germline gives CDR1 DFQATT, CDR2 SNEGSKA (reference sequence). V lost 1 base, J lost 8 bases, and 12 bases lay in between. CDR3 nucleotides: TGCAGTGCTAGAGTCCCAATGGGGGATGAGCAGTTCTTC. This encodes CSARVPMGDEQFF.

In DNA form, the CDR3 reads TGCGCCAGCAGCTTAACCTCCTCTAGCGGAGCCTACGAGCAGTACTTC. It is translated as CASSLTSSSGAYEQYF. This sequence joins TRBV5-1 and TRBJ2-7, with 7 positions matching TRBD2. The germline V gene has CDR1 SGHRS and CDR2 YFSETQ. The CDR3 sequence is 16 residues long. V shed 2 bases and J 2 bases; nucleotides not matched to a gene: 10.

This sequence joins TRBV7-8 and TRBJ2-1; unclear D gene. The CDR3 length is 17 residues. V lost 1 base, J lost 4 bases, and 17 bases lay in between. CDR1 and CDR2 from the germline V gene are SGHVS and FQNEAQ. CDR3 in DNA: TGTGCCAGCAGCTTAGTGCCAGCGATTACTTATTACAATGAGCAGTTCTTC. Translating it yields CASSLVPAITYYNEQFF. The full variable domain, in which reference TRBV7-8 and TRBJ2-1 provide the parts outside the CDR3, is GAGVSQSPRYKVAKRGQDVALRCDPISGHVSLFWYQQALGQGPEFLTYFQNEAQLDKSGLPSDRFFAERPEGSVSTLKIQRTQQEDSAVYLCASSLVPAITYYNEQFFGPGTRLTVL.

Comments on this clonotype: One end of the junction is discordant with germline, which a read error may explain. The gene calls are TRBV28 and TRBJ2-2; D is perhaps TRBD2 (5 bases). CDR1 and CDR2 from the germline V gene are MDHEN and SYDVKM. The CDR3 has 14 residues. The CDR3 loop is CATRTYANTGEPFF. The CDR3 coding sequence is TGTGCCACAAGGACCTATGCGAACACCGGGGAGCCGTTTTTT.

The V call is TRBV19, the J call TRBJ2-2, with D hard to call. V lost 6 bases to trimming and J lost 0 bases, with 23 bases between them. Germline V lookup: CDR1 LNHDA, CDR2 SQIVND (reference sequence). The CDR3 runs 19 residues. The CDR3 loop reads CASSKVPVNTGTNTGELFF. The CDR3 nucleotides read TGTGCCAGTAGCAAAGTTCCAGTGAACACGGGCACGAACACCGGGGAGCTGTTTTTT.